A single sample is the source of the 30 T cell receptor beta chains below, sequenced in a study of T cells in Graves' hyperthyroidism and ophthalmopathy. The source material, RNA transcripts, was used to amplify TCR beta CDR3 regions. A set of HTBI primers served as the primers for a first-round RT-PCR of the TCR CDR3. TCRdb redid the calling of the multiplex PCR reads with MiXCR, one entry per CDR3 protein. The sample shows about 840,000 distinct CDR3 sequences, roughly 40% of them seen only once. The specimen sequenced was blood. These receptor sequences come from a man between 18 and 29 years old with Graves' hyperthyroidism.

CDR3 DNA: TGTGCCAGTAGTGCGGGTTATCGTCCCCAGCATTTT. It specifies CASSAGYRPQHF. The chain joins TRBV19 to TRBJ1-5; D not certain. The germline CDR1 and CDR2 sequences are LNHDA and SQIVND (reference sequence). V lost 5 bases and J 10 bases, leaving 12 bases between the germline ends. The CDR3 length is 12 residues.

This clonotype was seen more than once but under ten times. The CDR3 protein is CASSNRVFLAFF. As DNA, the CDR3 is TGTGCCAGCAGTAACCGAGTCTTTTTAGCTTTCTTT. The gene calls are TRBV6-1 and TRBJ1-1; D not certain. The germline CDR1 and CDR2 sequences are MNHNS and SASEGT. V was trimmed by 5 bases and J by 10 bases, leaving 14 bases between them. The CDR3 is made up of 12 amino acids.

The genes are TRBV20-1 and TRBJ2-5; the match to TRBD1 covers 7 bases. Germline V gene sequence: CDR1 DFQATT, CDR2 SNEGSKA (reference sequence). Germline trimming cut 5 bases from V and 3 bases from J; bases unmatched to any gene: 6. The CDR3 extends over 13 amino acids. CDR3 DNA sequence: TGCAGTGCTCCAACAGGGGCCGAAGAGACCCAGTACTTC. It specifies CSAPTGAEETQYF.

This clonotype has a count of ten or more. The genes are TRBV7-9 and TRBJ2-7; tentative D call: TRBD2 (5 bases). V was shortened by 0 bases and J by 6 bases, with 9 bases between the two germline ends. The CDR3 has 13 amino acids. From germline, CDR1 is SEHNR and CDR2 FQNEAQ (reference sequence). The CDR3 loop reads CASSLAGVGEQYF. For the CDR3, the DNA is TGTGCCAGCAGCTTAGCGGGAGTCGGCGAGCAGTACTTC.

The chain links TRBV20-1 to TRBJ2-7; 9 bases line up with TRBD2. The CDR3 has 15 amino acids. With V trimmed by 1 base and J by 5 bases, 9 bases remained unmatched. CDR1 and CDR2 (germline): DFQATT, SNEGSKA (reference sequence). The CDR3: CSARVFKRGVHEQYF. CDR3 nucleotides: TGCAGTGCTAGAGTCTTCAAGCGGGGGGTCCACGAGCAGTACTTC.

The chain combines TRBV9 with TRBJ1-1, with D possibly being TRBD1 (6 bases). The CDR3 has 14 residues. Germline CDR1 reads SGDLS; CDR2 reads YYNGEE. With 4 bases removed from V and 2 bases from J, the gap between germline ends came to 12 bases. The CDR3 sequence is CASSHGQSNTEAFF. CDR3 DNA: TGTGCCAGCAGCCACGGACAGAGTAACACTGAAGCTTTCTTT.

The chain links TRBV10-3 to TRBJ1-5, with 9 bases that match TRBD1. From germline, CDR1 is ENHRY and CDR2 SYGVKD. J lost 0 bases, V lost 10 bases, and 10 bases had no gene match. The CDR3 contains 16 residues. In nucleotides, the CDR3 is TGTGCCAGCTCACCCCCGGGACAGGGTAGCAATCAGCCCCAGCATTTT. Protein: CASSPPGQGSNQPQHF.

J is TRBJ2-7 and V is TRBV3-1, with 8 bases matching TRBD1. The V segment lost 1 base and the J segment 11 bases; nucleotides outside the gene matches: 7. This CDR3 is built from 13 residues. The germline V gene has CDR1 LGHDT and CDR2 YNNKEL (reference sequence). Here the CDR3 DNA reads TGTGCCAGCAGCCAAGGCTATCCGGGACAGGAGTACTTC. The encoded protein is CASSQGYPGQEYF.

This clonotype was counted between two and nine times. This rearrangement joins TRBV2 to TRBJ1-1, with D maybe TRBD1 (5 bases). The CDR3 totals 16 residues. The V end lost 6 bases, the J end lost 1 base, and 18 bases lay between the germline ends. CDR1 and CDR2 (germline): SNHLY, FYNNEI. CDR3 nucleotides: TGTGCCAGCAGCGTACGGGACCCAGAGTCGAACACTGAAGCTTTCTTT. Translated, it gives CASSVRDPESNTEAFF.

The chain combines TRBV19 with TRBJ2-2, with TRBD2 matching over 8 bases. The CDR3 is 15 residues long. Germline trimming cut 1 base from V and 7 bases from J; bases unmatched to any gene: 5. Germline V gene lookup returns CDR1 LNHDA and CDR2 SQIVND (reference sequence). The CDR3 reads CASSIAAGGVGELFF. CDR3 nucleotide sequence: TGTGCCAGTAGTATAGCGGCGGGAGGAGTCGGGGAGCTGTTTTTT.

This clonotype occurred once. This clone may be a read error of a much larger clone one base away. J is TRBJ1-5 and V is TRBV19; D not certain. Germline V gives CDR1 LNHDA, CDR2 SQIVND (reference sequence). The CDR3 has 15 amino acids. The CDR3 is CASSIVTAVNQLQHF. DNA for the CDR3: TGTGCCAGTAGTATTGTAACCGCCGTGAATCAGCTCCAGCATTTT.

The chain employs TRBV6-5 and TRBJ2-5; 7 nucleotides agree with TRBD2. The CDR3 is made up of 15 amino acids. The ends lost 3 bases at V and 5 bases at J; junction bases unmatched: 9. CDR1 and CDR2 (germline): MNHEY, SVGAGI. The chain's CDR3 is CASSYGMGGQETQYF. The DNA of the CDR3 is TGTGCCAGCAGTTATGGTATGGGAGGGCAGGAGACCCAGTACTTC.

Of note for this clonotype: The junction departs from the called germline gene at one end, perhaps through a read error. The rearrangement links TRBV29-1 to TRBJ2-7, with D perhaps matching TRBD1 or TRBD2 (5 bases each). Germline assignment: CDR1 SQVTM and CDR2 ANQGSEA. This CDR3 contains 10 residues. The DNA for the CDR3 is TGCAGCGTTGAAGAGGGCCGGGACGACTTC. It is translated as CSVEEGRDDF.

The gene calls are TRBV12-3 or TRBV12-4 and TRBJ2-7; TRBD1 agrees at 9 bases. The CDR3 covers 13 residues. V shed 10 bases, J shed 5 bases, and the junction held 9 bases outside the gene matches. The CDR3: CAITRQGGNEQYF. The CDR3, as DNA: TGTGCCATCACGAGACAGGGGGGCAACGAGCAGTACTTC.

Of note for this clonotype: Germline and junction disagree at one end, which may indicate a read error. J is TRBJ1-6 and V is TRBV10-2; unclear D gene. Per the germline V gene, CDR1 is WSHSY and CDR2 is SAAADI. The CDR3 is made up of 14 amino acids. CDR3 sequence: CASRDRGNNSPLHF. As DNA, the CDR3 is TGTGCCAGCAGAGATCGCGGAAATAATTCACCCCTCCACTTT.

The chain combines TRBV6-5 with TRBJ2-5, with D uncertain. The CDR3 length is 13 residues. Trimming left V 2 bases short and J 5 bases short, with 9 bases between. Germline assignment: CDR1 MNHEY and CDR2 SVGAGI. CDR3 sequence reads: CASSYDGLETQYF. In DNA form, the CDR3 reads TGTGCCAGCAGTTACGACGGGCTGGAGACCCAGTACTTC.

Comments on this clonotype: Its ends do not fully match the called genes, so a read error is possible. The chain uses TRBV5-6 and TRBJ1-1; TRBD1 matches 10 bases. CDR3 size: 14 residues. The germline gives CDR1 SGHDT, CDR2 YYEEEE. The CDR3 loop reads CASNDRGRWAETFF. The CDR3 DNA reads as TGTGCCAGCAATGACAGGGGGCGCTGGGCTGAAACTTTCTTT.

This clonotype was found many times. The rearrangement joins TRBV10-2 to TRBJ2-7, with a possible D match to TRBD1 (6 bases). There are 12 residues in the CDR3. The germline V gene encodes CDR1 WSHSY and CDR2 SAAADI. The ends were cut back, 9 bases at V and 5 bases at J, with 14 bases in the middle. The chain's CDR3 is CASTGSEDEQYF. The CDR3 DNA sequence: TGCGCCAGTACAGGGTCAGAGGACGAGCAGTACTTC.

The gene calls are TRBV29-1 and TRBJ1-1; D remains unclear. Germline V CDR1 and CDR2: SQVTM, ANQGSEA. The CDR3 has 15 amino acids. V was cut by 7 bases and J by 0 bases, with 18 bases left in between. The DNA for the CDR3 is TGCAGCGCGGGCGGGCTCACAGAGTTGAACACTGAAGCTTTCTTT. As protein: CSAGGLTELNTEAFF.

The chain has TRBV19 and TRBJ2-7; D perhaps matches TRBD2 (6 bases). V shed 6 bases and J shed 3 bases, with 12 bases lying between them. Germline lookup yields CDR1 LNHDA and CDR2 SQIVND (reference sequence). The CDR3 is 13 residues long. This CDR3 is CASSPGVLYEQYF. In nucleotides, the CDR3 is TGTGCCAGTAGCCCGGGGGTTCTCTACGAGCAGTACTTC. Using reference TRBV19 and TRBJ2-7 for the parts outside the CDR3, the full variable domain is DGGITQSPKYLFRKEGQNVTLSCEQNLNHDAMYWYRQDPGQGLRLIYYSQIVNDFQKGDIAEGYSVSREKKESFPLTVTSAQKNPTAFYLCASSPGVLYEQYFGPGTRLTVT.

The gene calls are TRBV24-1 and TRBJ1-2; no definite D call. The V end lost 2 bases, the J end lost 2 bases, and 8 bases lay between the germline ends. The CDR3 has 14 residues. Germline CDR1 reads KGHDR; CDR2 reads SFDVKD. CDR3 protein: CATSDWDKNYGYTF. CDR3 nucleotide sequence: TGTGCCACCAGTGATTGGGATAAAAACTATGGCTACACCTTC.

A note on this clonotype: The junction does not match germline at one end; this may be a read error. The chain uses TRBV7-8 and TRBJ1-1, with D possibly being TRBD1 (5 bases). This CDR3 spans 15 amino acids. Germline lookup yields CDR1 SGHVS and CDR2 FQNEAQ. CDR3 DNA: TGCGCCAGCAGCCAAGATGGGCAGGGAAGGACTGAAGCTTTCTTT. Translation: CASSQDGQGRTEAFF.

There are a few counts of this clonotype. The V gene is TRBV7-2, the J gene TRBJ1-6; 8 nucleotides agree with TRBD1. Germline V gene data show CDR1 as SGHTA and CDR2 as FQGNSA. V lost 5 bases, J lost 6 bases, and 6 bases stayed unmatched. This CDR3 is built from 15 residues. CDR3 protein: CASSQDGQGNSPLHF. CDR3 nucleotide sequence: TGTGCCAGCAGCCAAGACGGACAGGGTAATTCACCCCTCCACTTT.

V is TRBV5-5 and J is TRBJ2-5; 12 bases fit TRBD1. The V and J ends lost 4 bases and 2 bases, in that order; junction bases with no gene match: 18. This CDR3 is built from 20 residues. Per the germline V gene, CDR1 is SGHKS and CDR2 is YYEKEE (reference sequence). CDR3 region: CASSHFPGQGALGRQETQYF. As DNA, the CDR3 is TGTGCCAGCAGCCATTTTCCGGGACAGGGGGCGTTAGGCAGGCAAGAGACCCAGTACTTC.

This clonotype came up many times. The V gene is TRBV19, the J gene TRBJ1-1; weak D call: TRBD1 (5 bases). Germline V gene data show CDR1 as LNHDA and CDR2 as SQIVND (reference sequence). This CDR3 is built from 13 residues. The V end was cut by 5 bases, the J end by 5 bases, with 12 bases between. In DNA, the CDR3 is TGTGCCAGTAGTTCCGACGGGGGGACTGAAGCTTTCTTT. As protein: CASSSDGGTEAFF.

Remarks on this clonotype: This may stem from a read error, because a much larger clone lies one nucleotide away. The chain has TRBV13 and TRBJ1-1, with no clear D. The CDR3 consists of 13 residues. Germline-derived CDR1 and CDR2 are PRHDT and FYEKMQ (reference sequence). As DNA, the CDR3 is TGTGCCGGCAGCTTATCCACGCGACTAGAAGCTTTCTTT. Its translation is CAGSLSTRLEAFF.

This clonotype has a handful of counts. J is TRBJ2-7 and V is TRBV9, with 8 bases identical to TRBD1. Per the germline V gene, CDR1 is SGDLS and CDR2 is YYNGEE. The J segment lost 6 bases and the V segment lost 0 bases, leaving 8 bases of the junction unmatched. This CDR3 spans 15 amino acids. Written as DNA, the CDR3 is TGTGCCAGCAGCGTAGCAGCGGCAGGGGGCACCGAGCAGTACTTC. It specifies CASSVAAAGGTEQYF.

This clonotype was seen more than once but under ten times. CDR3 region: CASSPGPFDYGYTF. The DNA for the CDR3 is TGTGCCAGCAGCCCAGGGCCCTTCGACTATGGCTACACCTTC. This chain connects TRBV14 to TRBJ1-2; tentative D call: TRBD1 (5 bases). The CDR3 contains 14 residues. V gave up 4 bases and J gave up 3 bases, with 12 bases separating them. Germline CDR1 is SGHDN and CDR2 is FVKESK.

This clonotype was picked up a small number of times. The chain recombines TRBV14 with TRBJ2-6, with 9 nucleotides matching TRBD1. In germline, CDR1 is SGHDN, CDR2 FVKESK. This CDR3 spans 18 amino acids. J gave up 0 bases and V 1 base, and 4 bases lay outside the gene matches. CDR3 DNA sequence: TGTGCCAGCAGCCAAGCCCCGGGACAGGGCTCTGGGGCCAACGTCCTGACTTTC. It specifies CASSQAPGQGSGANVLTF.

This clonotype was recorded a few times. The genes are TRBV11-2 and TRBJ2-7; 7 bases line up with TRBD2. Germline V gene sequence: CDR1 SGHAT, CDR2 FQNNGV. Losses at the gene ends were 5 bases for V and 1 base for J; bases not matched to a gene: 8. This CDR3 has 15 residues. The CDR3: CASSPSGAGSYEQYF. The CDR3 nucleotides are TGTGCCAGCAGCCCTAGTGGAGCGGGGTCCTACGAGCAGTACTTC.